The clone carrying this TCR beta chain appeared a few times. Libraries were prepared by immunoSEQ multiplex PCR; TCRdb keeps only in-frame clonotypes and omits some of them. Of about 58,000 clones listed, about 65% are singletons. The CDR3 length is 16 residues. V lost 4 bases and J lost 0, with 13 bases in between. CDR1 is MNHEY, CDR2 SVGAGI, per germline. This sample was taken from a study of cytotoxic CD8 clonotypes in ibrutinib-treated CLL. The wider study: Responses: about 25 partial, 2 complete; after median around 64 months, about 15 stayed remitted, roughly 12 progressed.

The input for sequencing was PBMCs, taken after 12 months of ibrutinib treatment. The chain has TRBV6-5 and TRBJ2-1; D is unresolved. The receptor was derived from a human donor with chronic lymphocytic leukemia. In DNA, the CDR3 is TGTGCCAGCAGTTTCGATGGTCGAAACTCCTACAATGAGCAGTTCTTC. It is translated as CASSFDGRNSYNEQFF.